Listed here are 29 T cell receptor beta chains from one sample, sequenced in a study of technical replicates of blood from a handful of donors (dated by TCRdb to the late 2010s). Library preparation was by the immunoSEQ multiplex PCR assay. The clones in this table, taken by TCRdb from immuneACCESS, are in-frame only. Not every clone is retained; where verified, under half of the shortfall comes from an unresolved V gene, and the cause of the rest is unknown. This sample gives around 83,000 clones in total; 94% of them show up just once. The ten top clones hold 0.26% of the sample. Sequenced sample: T cells isolated from PBMCs. The receptors were gathered from a human donor in good health.

V usage is TRBV2 and J usage is TRBJ2-2; D is possibly TRBD2 (5 bases). Trimming removed 0 bases at V and 4 bases at J, with 18 bases between. The CDR3 extends over 18 amino acids. Germline V gives CDR1 SNHLY, CDR2 FYNNEI. The DNA for the CDR3 is TGTGCCAGCAGTGAAGCGCTTCGGGGTGCCTTTGGCACCGGGGAGCTGTTTTTT. Translated, it gives CASSEALRGAFGTGELFF.

This chain uses TRBV28 with TRBJ1-2, with TRBD1 matching over 7 bases. The CDR3 extends over 17 amino acids. Germline assignment: CDR1 MDHEN and CDR2 SYDVKM. J gave up 3 bases and V 5 bases, and 15 bases lay outside the gene matches. CDR3 nucleotide sequence: TGTGCCAGCAGTCTCTCCTCGGGACAGACAAGATACTATGGCTACACCTTC. It yields the protein CASSLSSGQTRYYGYTF.

The rearrangement joins TRBV28 to TRBJ2-1, with 10 bases aligning to TRBD2. V was pared by 4 bases and J by 6 bases, with 0 bases of the junction left unmatched. This CDR3 is 13 amino acids long. Germline CDR1 is MDHEN and CDR2 is SYDVKM. For the CDR3, the DNA is TGTGCCAGCAGTTCTAGCGGGAGCAATGAGCAGTTCTTC. Protein product: CASSSSGSNEQFF.

The V call is TRBV23-1, the J call TRBJ2-5; 10 bases line up with TRBD2. TRBV23-1 is an ORF, with its function uncertain. This CDR3 has 17 amino acids. J gave up 0 bases and V 7 bases, and 11 bases lay outside the gene matches. The CDR3 nucleotides are TGCGCCAGCAACCAAGCGGGGGGGCCTAACTACCAAGAGACCCAGTACTTC. Amino acid sequence: CASNQAGGPNYQETQYF.

This sequence joins TRBV5-1 and TRBJ1-6, with D tentatively TRBD1 (6 bases). The CDR3 runs to 15 residues. V was trimmed by 3 bases and J by 7 bases, leaving 14 bases between them. CDR1 SGHRS and CDR2 YFSETQ come from the germline V gene. The CDR3 DNA is TGCGCCAGCAGCTCCACAGGGTTTGGGAATTCACCCCTCCACTTT. Its protein is CASSSTGFGNSPLHF.

The chain employs TRBV7-2 and TRBJ2-5, with TRBD2 matching 7 bases. The CDR3 extends over 15 amino acids. Unmatched junction bases numbered 8, after V lost 2 bases and J lost 5 bases. In germline, CDR1 is SGHTA, CDR2 FQGNSA. The CDR3 loop reads CASSLILSGTETQYF. The CDR3 bases are TGTGCCAGCAGCTTAATCTTAAGCGGGACGGAGACCCAGTACTTC.

The rearrangement uses TRBV30 and TRBJ2-1, with no clear D. Germline assignment: CDR1 GTSNPN and CDR2 SVGIG (reference sequence). The CDR3 consists of 11 residues. Trimming left V 0 bases short and J 7 bases short, with 4 bases between. The CDR3 loop is CAWSVQNEQFF. The CDR3 DNA is TGTGCCTGGAGTGTACAGAATGAGCAGTTCTTC. Full variable domain (outside the CDR3, taken from reference TRBV30 and TRBJ2-1): SQTIHQWPATLVQPVGSPLSLECTVEGTSNPNLYWYRQAAGRGLQLLFYSVGIGQISSEVPQNLSASRPQDRQFILSSKKLLLSDSGFYLCAWSVQNEQFFGPGTRLTVL.

This clone was recorded only once. This chain uses TRBV21-1 with TRBJ1-6; TRBD1 reflects the table's D call only, with no check against the DNA. TRBV21-1 is a pseudogene segment. This CDR3 region has 21 residues. The CDR3 region has the DNA TGTGCCAGCAGCAAAGTGCCTAGACAGGGGCTTGACAGGAGCCATAATTCACCCCTCCACTTT. It specifies CASSKVPRQGLDRSHNSPLHF.

This rearrangement joins TRBV19 to TRBJ2-1; no clear D gene. Trimming left V 11 bases short and J 2 bases short, with 13 bases between. This CDR3 is 13 amino acids long. Germline CDR1 and CDR2: LNHDA and SQIVND (reference sequence). The CDR3 DNA is TGTGCCGTGGGCCCCCGCACCTACAATGAGCAGTTCTTC. This sequence encodes CAVGPRTYNEQFF.

The chain links TRBV6-1 to TRBJ2-7; TRBD1 aligns across 7 bases. The junction had 6 bases not matched to a gene; V was cut back by 10 bases and J by 0 bases. In germline, CDR1 is MNHNS, CDR2 SASEGT. The CDR3 is 13 amino acids. The CDR3 spells CATNRGHSYEQYF. The DNA of the CDR3 is TGTGCCACAAACAGGGGTCACTCCTACGAGCAGTACTTC.

The chain carries TRBV14 and TRBJ2-3; TRBD2 aligns across 7 bases. CDR1 SGHDN and CDR2 FVKESK come from the germline V gene. The length of the CDR3 is 14 residues. The junction had 4 bases not matched to a gene; V was cut back by 4 bases and J by 3 bases. CDR3 amino acids: CASSRGLETDTQYF. DNA of the CDR3: TGTGCCAGCAGCCGTGGACTAGAGACAGATACGCAGTATTTT.

The chain is built from TRBV28 and TRBJ2-7; the D is unclear. This CDR3 has 14 amino acids. Trimming cost V 6 bases and J 4 bases, with 16 bases left between them. The V gene's germline CDR1 is MDHEN and CDR2 SYDVKM. The CDR3 nucleotides are TGTGCCAGCAGCCCCCAGAAAACAGTTTACGAGCAGTACTTC. This sequence encodes CASSPQKTVYEQYF.

In this sample, this clone turned up once. In DNA form, the CDR3 reads TGTGCCAGCAGGACAGGGTCTGCTGGAAACACCATATATTTT. Protein product: CASRTGSAGNTIYF. V is TRBV6-5 and J is TRBJ1-3; 7 bases fit TRBD1. Germline values: CDR1 MNHEY, CDR2 SVGAGI. The CDR3 is 14 amino acids. V lost 6 bases to trimming and J lost 2 bases; unmatched junction nucleotides: 4.

This chain links TRBV6-5 with TRBJ2-2; no reliable D call. The CDR3 spans 14 residues. The ends were cut back, 2 bases at V and 1 base at J, with 5 bases in the middle. Germline loops: CDR1 MNHEY, CDR2 SVGAGI. CDR3 protein: CASSYAENTGELFF. DNA for the CDR3: TGTGCCAGCAGTTACGCAGAGAACACCGGGGAGCTGTTTTTT.

The chain couples TRBV30 to TRBJ2-7; D may be TRBD1 (5 bases). The V and J ends lost 3 bases and 0 bases respectively, with 6 bases between them. The germline gives CDR1 GTSNPN, CDR2 SVGIG (reference sequence). This CDR3 has 12 residues. CDR3 amino acids: CAWRTDSYEQYF. Here the CDR3 DNA reads TGTGCCTGGAGGACAGACTCCTACGAGCAGTACTTC.

The V gene is TRBV6-1, the J gene TRBJ1-5, with D possibly matching TRBD1 (5 bases). The CDR3 is 15 residues long. Germline V gene data show CDR1 as MNHNS and CDR2 as SASEGT. Trimming removed 4 bases at V and 0 bases at J, with 10 bases between. The CDR3 spells CASSGQIYSNQPQHF. The CDR3 bases are TGTGCCAGCAGTGGACAGATATATAGCAATCAGCCCCAGCATTTT.

This chain joins TRBV7-9 and TRBJ1-1; 8 nucleotides line up with TRBD1. CDR1 and CDR2 from the germline V gene are SEHNR and FQNEAQ (reference sequence). The CDR3 has 14 amino acids. V shed 2 bases, J shed 7 bases, and the junction held 6 bases outside the gene matches. The CDR3, as DNA: TGTGCCAGCAGCTTAATCAGGGGGCGGGATGAAGCTTTCTTT. It is translated as CASSLIRGRDEAFF.

The rearrangement links TRBV19 to TRBJ2-4; the match to TRBD2 covers 9 bases. From germline, CDR1 is LNHDA and CDR2 SQIVND (reference sequence). The CDR3 loop spans 18 amino acids. Trimming took 5 bases from V and 9 from J; bases not matched to a gene: 20. For the CDR3, the DNA is TGTGCCAGTAGTCCCAGCCCCGGGACTAGCCCTAAGGGTGGCATTCAGTACTTC. Its translation is CASSPSPGTSPKGGIQYF.

This clone has a single count. CDR3 amino acids: CASSVDWAGGRNTGELFF. In DNA form, the CDR3 reads TGTGCCAGCAGCGTAGACTGGGCGGGGGGCCGAAACACCGGGGAGCTGTTTTTT. The rearrangement joins TRBV9 to TRBJ2-2; 8 bases fit TRBD2. The germline gives CDR1 SGDLS, CDR2 YYNGEE. The ends lost 0 bases at V and 2 bases at J; junction bases unmatched: 9. This CDR3 has 18 amino acids. Based on the CDR3 plus reference TRBV9 and TRBJ2-2, the full variable domain is DSGVTQTPKHLITATGQRVTLRCSPRSGDLSVYWYQQSLDQGLQFLIQYYNGEERAKGNILERFSAQQFPDLHSELNLSSLELGDSALYFCASSVDWAGGRNTGELFFGEGSRLTVL.

This chain joins TRBV19 and TRBJ2-2; D possibly corresponds to TRBD1 (6 bases). Trimming took off 6 bases at V and 3 bases at J, with 14 bases between the two ends. CDR1 and CDR2 (germline): LNHDA, SQIVND (reference sequence). This CDR3 is built from 15 residues. Written as DNA, the CDR3 is TGTGCCAGTAGACCCCTCAGGGGTGACACCGGGGAGCTGTTTTTT. Translation gives CASRPLRGDTGELFF.

This chain uses TRBV7-9 with TRBJ2-5, with 12 nucleotides matching TRBD2. Unmatched junction bases numbered 7, after V lost 4 bases and J lost 4 bases. The germline V gene encodes CDR1 SEHNR and CDR2 FQNEAQ (reference sequence). This CDR3 contains 16 residues. CDR3: CASSSRPLAGGETQYF. The CDR3 nucleotides are TGTGCCAGCAGCTCCCGTCCACTAGCGGGGGGAGAGACCCAGTACTTC.

The genes are TRBV5-1 and TRBJ2-1; TRBD2 matches at 13 bases. V gave up 4 bases and J gave up 8 bases; unmatched junction bases: 12. Germline CDR1 SGHRS, CDR2 YFSETQ. CDR3 length equals 17 residues. CDR3 sequence: CASSILTGTSGEDEQFF. CDR3 in DNA: TGCGCCAGCAGCATCTTAACCGGGACTAGCGGGGAGGATGAGCAGTTCTTC.

This chain links TRBV7-3 with TRBJ2-1; 8 nucleotides match TRBD1. From germline, CDR1 is SGHTA and CDR2 FQGTGA. The V gene end was trimmed by 5 bases and the J gene end by 9 bases; junction bases not matched to a gene: 12. The CDR3 covers 15 residues. The chain's CDR3 is CASSLLTGVMVEQFF. The CDR3 region has the DNA TGTGCCAGCAGCCTGCTGACAGGGGTTATGGTTGAGCAGTTCTTC.

The V and J genes are TRBV27 and TRBJ1-1; 9 nucleotides match TRBD1. V was pared by 6 bases and J by 3 bases, with 5 bases of the junction left unmatched. Germline loops: CDR1 MNHEY, CDR2 SMNVEV (reference sequence). The CDR3 sequence is 14 residues long. The CDR3 nucleotides read TGTGCCAGCAGGGACAGGGGATCGGACACTGAAGCTTTCTTT. Translation: CASRDRGSDTEAFF.

V is TRBV4-2 and J is TRBJ2-6, with 8 nucleotides matching TRBD1. CDR3 length equals 19 residues. The J segment lost 0 bases and the V segment lost 0 bases, leaving 7 bases of the junction unmatched. From germline, CDR1 is LGHNA and CDR2 YNFKEQ. The CDR3 reads CASSQDQDREFSGANVLTF. CDR3 nucleotide sequence: TGTGCCAGCAGCCAAGATCAGGACAGGGAGTTCTCTGGGGCCAACGTCCTGACTTTC.

V usage is TRBV5-1 and J usage is TRBJ2-5; 8 bases are shared with TRBD1. Looked up from germline, CDR1 is SGHRS and CDR2 is YFSETQ. The CDR3 runs 14 residues. V was pared by 4 bases and J by 1 base, with 3 bases of the junction left unmatched. CDR3 in DNA: TGCGCCAGCAGCACTGGGACAGGCCAAGAGACCCAGTACTTC. This codes for CASSTGTGQETQYF. Full variable domain (missing parts from reference TRBV5-1 and TRBJ2-5): KAGVTQTPRYLIKTRGQQVTLSCSPISGHRSVSWYQQTPGQGLQFLFEYFSETQRNKGNFPGRFSGRQFSNSRSEMNVSTLELGDSALYLCASSTGTGQETQYFGPGTRLLVL.

The chain combines TRBV5-4 with TRBJ2-3; 13 nucleotides align to TRBD2. V trimming: 2 bases; J trimming: 4 bases; junction bases outside the gene matches: 1. Germline V gene data show CDR1 as SGHNT and CDR2 as YYREEE (reference sequence). This CDR3 has 15 amino acids. The CDR3 DNA sequence: TGTGCCAGCAGCTTAGGACTAGCGGGGGCAGATACGCAGTATTTT. This codes for CASSLGLAGADTQYF. The full variable domain, in which reference TRBV5-4 and TRBJ2-3 provide the parts outside the CDR3, is ETGVTQSPTHLIKTRGQQVTLRCSSQSGHNTVSWYQQALGQGPQFIFQYYREEENGRGNFPPRFSGLQFPNYSSELNVNALELDDSALYLCASSLGLAGADTQYFGPGTRLTVL.

The V gene is TRBV6-5, the J gene TRBJ1-2; TRBD1 matches 7 bases. The CDR3 has 14 residues. V dropped 5 bases and J dropped 7; count of bases not matched to a gene: 10. The germline gives CDR1 MNHEY, CDR2 SVGAGI. In DNA, the CDR3 is TGTGCCAGCAGTACGGTGAGGGGGCAGGGTGGCTACACCTTC. It specifies CASSTVRGQGGYTF.

This clone was seen only once. The chain recombines TRBV28 with TRBJ2-7, with D possibly matching TRBD1 (6 bases). The CDR3 extends over 15 amino acids. The V gene's germline CDR1 is MDHEN and CDR2 SYDVKM. Trimming removed 3 bases from V and 6 bases from J, with 18 bases in between. CDR3 sequence reads: CASSFGYRDPREQYF. For the CDR3, the DNA is TGTGCCAGCAGTTTTGGGTACAGGGACCCACGCGAGCAGTACTTC. Complete variable domain (other parts from reference TRBV28 and TRBJ2-7): DVKVTQSSRYLVKRTGEKVFLECVQDMDHENMFWYRQDPGLGLRLIYFSYDVKMKEKGDIPEGYSVSREKKERFSLILESASTNQTSMYLCASSFGYRDPREQYFGPGTRLTVT.